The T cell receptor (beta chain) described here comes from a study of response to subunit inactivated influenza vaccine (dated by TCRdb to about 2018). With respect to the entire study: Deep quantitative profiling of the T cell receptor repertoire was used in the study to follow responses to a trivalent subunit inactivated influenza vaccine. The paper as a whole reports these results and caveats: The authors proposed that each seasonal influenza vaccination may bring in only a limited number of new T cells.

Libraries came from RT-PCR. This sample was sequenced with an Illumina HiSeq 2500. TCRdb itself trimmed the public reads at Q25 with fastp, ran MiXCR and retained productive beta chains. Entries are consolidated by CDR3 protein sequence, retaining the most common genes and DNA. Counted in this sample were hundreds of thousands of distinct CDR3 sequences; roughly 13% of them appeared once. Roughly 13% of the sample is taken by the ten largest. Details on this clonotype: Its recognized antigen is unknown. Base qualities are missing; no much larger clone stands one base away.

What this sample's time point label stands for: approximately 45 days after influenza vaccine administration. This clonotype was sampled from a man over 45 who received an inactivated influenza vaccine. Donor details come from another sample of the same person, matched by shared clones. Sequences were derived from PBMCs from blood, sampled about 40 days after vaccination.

The DNA sequence reads TGTGCCAGCAGCTTAGTGGTTTCCATACAAGAGACCCAGTACTTC. Translated, this is CASSLVVSIQETQYF. Rearrangement joined TRBV7-9 to TRBJ2-5, with the D gene too uncertain to name. Deletion took 1 base off V and 2 bases off J, with a span of 11 bases between the germline ends. Per the germline V gene (reference sequence), SEHNR is the CDR1 and FQNEAQ is the CDR2. The CDR3, cysteine through phenylalanine, is 15 amino acids long. The sequence is cut down to CDR3 DNA, 45 bases in frame from base 1. With the portions outside the CDR3 filled from the reference TRBV7-9 and TRBJ2-5 genes, the complete variable region becomes DTGVSQNPRHKITKRGQNVTFRCDPISEHNRLYWYRQTLGQGPEFLTYFQNEAQLEKSRLLSDRFSAERPKGSFSTLEIQRTEQGDSAMYLCASSLVVSIQETQYFGPGTRLLVL.